A selection of T cell receptor beta chains follows, all from one sample in a study of shared clonotypes between healthy human individuals. TCRdb's copy holds only in-frame clones and misses some; the assay was immunoSEQ multiplex PCR. The sample yields around 510,000 clones, about 96% seen once. The source material was naive CD4+ T cells sorted from blood. The receptors originated from a woman in her 30s in good health. The CDR3 runs from the conserved cysteine through the conserved F or W. D genes are given only for firm matches. For some rows the clone size is stated as once, few or many, or as a class when expanded; others skip it.

abundance: .
v_gene: TRBV7-2
j_gene: TRBJ2-5
d_gene: TRBD1
CDR3aa: CASSNNRGLGETQYF
CDR3nt: TGTGCCAGCAGCAACAACAGGGGTTTAGGGGAGACCCAGTACTTC

abundance: .
v_gene: TRBV19
j_gene: TRBJ1-1
d_gene: .
CDR3aa: CASSIPGHPMNTEAFF
CDR3nt: TGTGCCAGTAGTATCCCGGGACACCCAATGAACACTGAAGCTTTCTTT

abundance: .
v_gene: TRBV5-1
j_gene: TRBJ1-5
d_gene: TRBD1
CDR3aa: CASSSGTGDNQPQHF
CDR3nt: TGCGCCAGCAGCTCGGGGACAGGGGATAATCAGCCCCAGCATTTT

abundance: .
v_gene: TRBV4-1
j_gene: TRBJ2-3
d_gene: .
CDR3aa: CASSQGIARGGTDTQYF
CDR3nt: TGCGCCAGCAGCCAAGGAATTGCGCGAGGGGGCACAGATACGCAGTATTTT

abundance: .
v_gene: TRBV28
j_gene: TRBJ2-2
d_gene: .
CDR3aa: CASSVYRVDTGELFF
CDR3nt: TGTGCCAGCAGTGTATACAGGGTTGACACCGGGGAGCTGTTTTTT

abundance: .
v_gene: TRBV30
j_gene: TRBJ1-5
d_gene: .
CDR3aa: CAWSVKNGQPQHF
CDR3nt: TGTGCCTGGAGTGTAAAGAACGGGCAGCCCCAGCATTTT

abundance: once
v_gene: TRBV25-1
j_gene: TRBJ1-2
d_gene: .
CDR3aa: CASSEQASNYGYTF
CDR3nt: TGTGCCAGCAGTGAGCAGGCTTCTAACTATGGCTACACCTTC

abundance: .
v_gene: TRBV21-1
j_gene: TRBJ2-7
d_gene: .
CDR3aa: CASSKGSNRSYEQYF
CDR3nt: TGTGCCAGCAGCAAAGGTAGCAACCGCTCCTACGAGCAGTACTTC

abundance: .
v_gene: TRBV5-1
j_gene: TRBJ1-1
d_gene: .
CDR3aa: CASSLAGETEAFF
CDR3nt: TGCGCCAGCAGCTTGGCAGGGGAAACTGAAGCTTTCTTT

abundance: .
v_gene: TRBV28
j_gene: TRBJ2-7
d_gene: .
CDR3aa: CASSFRVGMAGEQYF
CDR3nt: TGTGCCAGCAGTTTTCGGGTGGGGATGGCGGGGGAGCAGTACTTC

abundance: .
v_gene: TRBV19
j_gene: TRBJ2-7
d_gene: .
CDR3aa: CASSITHESYEQYF
CDR3nt: TGTGCCAGTAGTATAACACACGAGAGTTACGAGCAGTACTTC

abundance: .
v_gene: TRBV6-5
j_gene: TRBJ2-2
d_gene: .
CDR3aa: CASSYLGGNTGELFF
CDR3nt: TGTGCCAGCAGTTACTTAGGAGGGAACACCGGGGAGCTGTTTTTT

abundance: .
v_gene: TRBV6-5
j_gene: TRBJ1-1
d_gene: TRBD1
CDR3aa: CASSSTGVMMNTEAFF
CDR3nt: TGTGCCAGCAGTTCGACAGGGGTTATGATGAACACTGAAGCTTTCTTT

abundance: .
v_gene: TRBV5-6
j_gene: TRBJ2-3
d_gene: TRBD1
CDR3aa: CASSLQGAVTDTQYF
CDR3nt: TGTGCCAGCAGCTTGCAGGGGGCGGTCACAGATACGCAGTATTTT

abundance: .
v_gene: TRBV5-1
j_gene: TRBJ1-4
d_gene: .
CDR3aa: CASSGLGLGRTELFF
CDR3nt: TGCGCCAGCAGTGGATTGGGCTTGGGAAGAACGGAACTGTTTTTT

abundance: .
v_gene: TRBV7-6
j_gene: TRBJ1-1
d_gene: .
CDR3aa: CASSGRDTEAFF
CDR3nt: TGTGCCAGCAGCGGACGGGACACTGAAGCTTTCTTT

abundance: once
v_gene: TRBV18
j_gene: TRBJ2-7
d_gene: .
CDR3aa: CASSPPGRTYEQYF
CDR3nt: TGTGCCAGCTCACCACCGGGTAGGACCTACGAGCAGTACTTC

abundance: .
v_gene: TRBV2
j_gene: TRBJ2-2
d_gene: TRBD2
CDR3aa: CASTALAVNTGELFF
CDR3nt: TGTGCCAGCACGGCCCTAGCGGTAAACACCGGGGAGCTGTTTTTT

abundance: .
v_gene: TRBV28
j_gene: TRBJ2-7
d_gene: TRBD2
CDR3aa: CASSGGLAGGNEQYF
CDR3nt: TGTGCCAGCAGTGGGGGACTAGCGGGAGGCAACGAGCAGTACTTC

abundance: .
v_gene: TRBV19
j_gene: TRBJ1-5
d_gene: .
CDR3aa: CASSPTTEISNQPQHF
CDR3nt: TGTGCCAGTAGTCCTACAACGGAGATAAGCAATCAGCCCCAGCATTTT

abundance: .
v_gene: TRBV7-8
j_gene: TRBJ2-1
d_gene: TRBD1
CDR3aa: CASSRRDRPYNEQFF
CDR3nt: TGTGCCAGCAGCCGCCGGGACAGGCCCTACAATGAGCAGTTCTTC

abundance: .
v_gene: TRBV6-6
j_gene: TRBJ1-1
d_gene: TRBD1
CDR3aa: CASSSGTGATEAFF
CDR3nt: TGTGCCAGCAGCTCCGGGACAGGGGCCACTGAAGCTTTCTTT

abundance: .
v_gene: TRBV2
j_gene: TRBJ1-1
d_gene: .
CDR3aa: CASSEAGRATEAFF
CDR3nt: TGTGCCAGCAGTGAGGCAGGCAGGGCCACTGAAGCTTTCTTT

abundance: .
v_gene: TRBV18
j_gene: TRBJ2-1
d_gene: .
CDR3aa: CASSPLDNEQFF
CDR3nt: TGTGCCAGCTCACCACTCGACAATGAGCAGTTCTTC

abundance: once
v_gene: TRBV28
j_gene: TRBJ1-1
d_gene: .
CDR3aa: CASSSIAGENTEAFF
CDR3nt: TGTGCCAGCAGCTCGATCGCAGGGGAGAACACTGAAGCTTTCTTT

abundance: .
v_gene: TRBV7-9
j_gene: TRBJ2-7
d_gene: TRBD1
CDR3aa: CASSRDRGAYEQYF
CDR3nt: TGTGCCAGCAGTCGGGACAGGGGCGCCTACGAGCAGTACTTC

abundance: .
v_gene: TRBV5-1
j_gene: TRBJ2-3
d_gene: .
CDR3aa: CASSLARDGMGTDTQYF
CDR3nt: TGCGCCAGCAGCTTGGCCAGGGACGGGATGGGCACAGATACGCAGTATTTT

abundance: .
v_gene: TRBV7-3
j_gene: TRBJ2-2
d_gene: TRBD1
CDR3aa: CASSRPAGTENTGELFF
CDR3nt: TGTGCCAGCAGCCGCCCCGCCGGGACAGAGAACACCGGGGAGCTGTTTTTT

abundance: .
v_gene: TRBV7-9
j_gene: TRBJ2-2
d_gene: .
CDR3aa: CASRRTGGDTGELFF
CDR3nt: TGTGCCAGCAGGAGGACAGGAGGGGACACCGGGGAGCTGTTTTTT

abundance: .
v_gene: TRBV29-1
j_gene: TRBJ2-1
d_gene: .
CDR3aa: CSAVITAGLRSYNEQFF
CDR3nt: TGCAGCGCCGTTATTACCGCGGGCCTTCGGTCCTACAATGAGCAGTTCTTC

abundance: .
v_gene: TRBV27
j_gene: TRBJ2-1
d_gene: .
CDR3aa: CASRSRWRGDEQFF
CDR3nt: TGTGCCAGCAGGTCCAGGTGGCGGGGCGATGAGCAGTTCTTC

abundance: .
v_gene: TRBV10-2
j_gene: TRBJ1-2
d_gene: .
CDR3aa: CASSESRGYGYTF
CDR3nt: TGCGCCAGCAGTGAGTCGAGGGGGTACGGCTACACCTTC

abundance: once
v_gene: TRBV11-3
j_gene: TRBJ2-3
d_gene: .
CDR3aa: CASSQGDTQYF
CDR3nt: TGTGCCAGCAGCCAGGGGGATACGCAGTATTTT

abundance: .
v_gene: TRBV13
j_gene: TRBJ1-4
d_gene: .
CDR3aa: CASSSGTEGEKLFF
CDR3nt: TGTGCCAGCAGCTCGGGCACGGAGGGGGAAAAACTGTTTTTT

abundance: once
v_gene: TRBV19
j_gene: TRBJ2-7
d_gene: .
CDR3aa: CASSITGSQPTYEQYF
CDR3nt: TGTGCCAGTAGTATTACAGGGAGCCAACCGACCTACGAGCAGTACTTC

abundance: .
v_gene: TRBV7-8
j_gene: TRBJ2-7
d_gene: .
CDR3aa: CASSAHRDNPHEQYF
CDR3nt: TGTGCCAGCAGCGCCCACCGGGACAATCCCCACGAGCAGTACTTC

abundance: .
v_gene: TRBV28
j_gene: TRBJ2-3
d_gene: .
CDR3aa: CASNGGSADTQYF
CDR3nt: TGTGCCAGCAATGGGGGATCGGCAGATACGCAGTATTTT

abundance: .
v_gene: TRBV5-1
j_gene: TRBJ1-2
d_gene: TRBD1
CDR3aa: CASSFSGTGFSRGYTF
CDR3nt: TGCGCCAGCAGCTTCTCCGGGACAGGGTTTTCGCGTGGCTACACCTTC

abundance: .
v_gene: TRBV19
j_gene: TRBJ2-3
d_gene: TRBD2
CDR3aa: CASGGTSQDTQYF
CDR3nt: TGTGCCAGTGGAGGGACTAGCCAAGATACGCAGTATTTT

abundance: .
v_gene: TRBV27
j_gene: TRBJ2-7
d_gene: TRBD2
CDR3aa: CATQRLAPYEQYF
CDR3nt: TGTGCCACCCAGCGACTAGCGCCCTACGAGCAGTACTTC

abundance: .
v_gene: TRBV7-2
j_gene: TRBJ2-5
d_gene: TRBD1
CDR3aa: CASSQDRGGETQYF
CDR3nt: TGTGCCAGCAGCCAGGACAGGGGAGGAGAGACCCAGTACTTC

abundance: .
v_gene: TRBV11-2
j_gene: TRBJ2-1
d_gene: .
CDR3aa: CASSLVSLQFF
CDR3nt: TGTGCCAGCAGCTTGGTGAGCTTGCAGTTCTTC

abundance: .
v_gene: TRBV5-1
j_gene: TRBJ2-3
d_gene: .
CDR3aa: CASSFSGGSTDTQYF
CDR3nt: TGCGCCAGCAGCTTCAGCGGCGGGAGCACAGATACGCAGTATTTT